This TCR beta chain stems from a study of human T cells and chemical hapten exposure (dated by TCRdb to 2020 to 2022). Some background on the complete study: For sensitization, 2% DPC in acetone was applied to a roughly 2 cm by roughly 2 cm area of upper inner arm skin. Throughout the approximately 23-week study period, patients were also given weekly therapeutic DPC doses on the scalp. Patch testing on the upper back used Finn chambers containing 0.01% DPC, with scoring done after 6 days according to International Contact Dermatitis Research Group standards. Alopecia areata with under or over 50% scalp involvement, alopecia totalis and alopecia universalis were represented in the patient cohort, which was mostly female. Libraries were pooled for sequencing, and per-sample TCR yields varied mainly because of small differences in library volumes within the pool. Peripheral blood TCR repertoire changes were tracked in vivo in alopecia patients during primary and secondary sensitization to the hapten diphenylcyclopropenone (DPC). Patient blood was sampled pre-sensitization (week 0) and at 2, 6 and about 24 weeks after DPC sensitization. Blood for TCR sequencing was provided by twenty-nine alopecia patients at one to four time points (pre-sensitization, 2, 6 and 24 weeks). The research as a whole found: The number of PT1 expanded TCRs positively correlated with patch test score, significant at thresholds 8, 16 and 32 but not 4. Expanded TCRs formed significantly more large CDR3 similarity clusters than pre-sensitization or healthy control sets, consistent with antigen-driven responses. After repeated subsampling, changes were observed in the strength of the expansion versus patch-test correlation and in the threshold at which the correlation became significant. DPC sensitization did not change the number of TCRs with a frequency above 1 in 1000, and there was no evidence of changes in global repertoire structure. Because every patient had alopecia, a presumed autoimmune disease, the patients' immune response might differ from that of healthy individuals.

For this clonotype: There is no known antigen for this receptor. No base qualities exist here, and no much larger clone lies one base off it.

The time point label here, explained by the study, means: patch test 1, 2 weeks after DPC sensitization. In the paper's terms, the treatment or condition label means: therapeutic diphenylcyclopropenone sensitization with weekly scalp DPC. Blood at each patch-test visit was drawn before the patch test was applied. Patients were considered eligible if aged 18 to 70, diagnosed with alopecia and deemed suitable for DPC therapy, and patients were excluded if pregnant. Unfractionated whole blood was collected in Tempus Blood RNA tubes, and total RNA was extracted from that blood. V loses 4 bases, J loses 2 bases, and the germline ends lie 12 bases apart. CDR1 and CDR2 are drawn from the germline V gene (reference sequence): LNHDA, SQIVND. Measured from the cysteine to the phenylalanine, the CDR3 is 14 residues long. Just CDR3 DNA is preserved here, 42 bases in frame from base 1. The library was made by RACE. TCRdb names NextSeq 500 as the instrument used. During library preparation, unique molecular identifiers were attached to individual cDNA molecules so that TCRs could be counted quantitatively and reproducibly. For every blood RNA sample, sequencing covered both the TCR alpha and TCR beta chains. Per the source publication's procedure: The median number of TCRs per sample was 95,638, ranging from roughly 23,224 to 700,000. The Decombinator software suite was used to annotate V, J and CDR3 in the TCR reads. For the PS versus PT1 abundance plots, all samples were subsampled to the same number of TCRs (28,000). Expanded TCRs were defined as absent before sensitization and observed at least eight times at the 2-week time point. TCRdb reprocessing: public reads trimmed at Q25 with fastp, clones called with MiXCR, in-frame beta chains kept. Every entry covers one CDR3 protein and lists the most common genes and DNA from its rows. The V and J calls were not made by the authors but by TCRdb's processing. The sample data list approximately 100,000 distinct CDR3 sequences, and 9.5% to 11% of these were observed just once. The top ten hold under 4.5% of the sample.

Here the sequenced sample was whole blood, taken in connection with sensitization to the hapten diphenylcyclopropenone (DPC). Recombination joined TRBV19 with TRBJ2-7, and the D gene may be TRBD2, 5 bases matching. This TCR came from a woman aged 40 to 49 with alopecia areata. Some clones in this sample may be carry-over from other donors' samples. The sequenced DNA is TGTGCCAGTAGTAGGCTAGCCACGGCCTACGAGCAGTACTTC. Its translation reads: CASSRLATAYEQYF. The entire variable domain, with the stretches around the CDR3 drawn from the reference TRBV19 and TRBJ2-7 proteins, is DGGITQSPKYLFRKEGQNVTLSCEQNLNHDAMYWYRQDPGQGLRLIYYSQIVNDFQKGDIAEGYSVSREKKESFPLTVTSAQKNPTAFYLCASSRLATAYEQYFGPGTRLTVT.